The 16 T cell receptor beta chains in this list originate from one sample, sequenced in a study of a mutant IDH1 vaccine in newly diagnosed glioma. Their antigens remain unidentified. Time point given: week 35, safety follow-up. The content of each vaccine dose was 300 ug of mutant IDH1 20-mer peptide, and topical imiquimod accompanied it. TCRdb keeps only in-frame clones here, not all; method: immunoSEQ multiplex PCR. The sample contains some 61,000 clones, approximately 81% of which appear only once. The source was PBMCs, collected from a glioma patient whose treatment included an IDH1 peptide vaccine. Receptor source: a man aged 18 to 35 with glioma.

V usage is TRBV5-8 and J usage is TRBJ1-2; a possible D gene is TRBD1 (5 bases). Trimming took 0 bases from V and 8 from J, leaving 14 bases between them. The CDR3 has 14 amino acids. Germline lookup yields CDR1 SGHTS and CDR2 YDEGEE. DNA of the CDR3: TGTGCCAGCAGCTTGGAGAGAGGGGCGAAGGGCTACACCTTC. Amino acids: CASSLERGAKGYTF.

This clone was picked up one time. The V gene is TRBV10-3, the J gene TRBJ2-5, with a possible D match to TRBD1 (6 bases). CDR3 length: 13 residues. Germline-derived CDR1 and CDR2 are ENHRY and SYGVKD. Trimming cost V 4 bases and J 2 bases, with 8 bases left between them. CDR3 protein: CAISADRQETQYF. The DNA of the CDR3 is TGTGCCATCAGTGCGGACAGACAAGAGACCCAGTACTTC.

V usage is TRBV4-3 and J usage is TRBJ2-5, with D possibly being TRBD2 (6 bases). The CDR3 runs 14 residues. Germline CDR1 reads LGHNA; CDR2 reads YSLEER. V lost 3 bases and J lost 5, with 13 bases in between. This CDR3 is CASSHFGGTETQYF. The DNA for the CDR3 is TGCGCCAGCAGCCACTTTGGGGGGACGGAGACCCAGTACTTC.

This chain joins TRBV28 and TRBJ2-3; no definite D call. Germline values: CDR1 MDHEN, CDR2 SYDVKM. The CDR3 extends over 14 amino acids. Trimming left V 3 bases short and J 2 bases short, with 9 bases between. CDR3 DNA sequence: TGTGCCAGCAGTTTGGCCCCTCACACAGATACGCAGTATTTT. Its translation is CASSLAPHTDTQYF.

The rearrangement uses TRBV4-2 and TRBJ2-1; possible D gene TRBD2, 7 bases. Germline lookup yields CDR1 LGHNA and CDR2 YNFKEQ. The CDR3 length is 14 residues. Trimming took 3 bases from V and 6 from J, leaving 12 bases between them. The CDR3 sequence: CASSHGGGPNEQFF. The CDR3 nucleotides read TGTGCCAGCAGCCATGGCGGGGGCCCCAATGAGCAGTTCTTC.

The rearrangement uses TRBV4-2 and TRBJ2-3; possibly TRBD2 for D (6 bases). The CDR3 runs to 15 residues. Germline CDR1 LGHNA, CDR2 YNFKEQ. V was pared by 1 base and J by 2 bases, with 10 bases between. CDR3 sequence: CASSQGLEVTDTQYF. CDR3 nucleotide sequence: TGTGCCAGCAGCCAAGGACTAGAAGTCACAGATACGCAGTATTTT.

The rearrangement uses TRBV5-6 and TRBJ1-2; D remains ambiguous. The germline V gene has CDR1 SGHDT and CDR2 YYEEEE. Between the trimmed V and J ends, which lost 1 base and 4 bases, there was a span of 8 bases. The CDR3 length is 13 residues. The CDR3 is CASSLNQVYGYTF. The CDR3 coding sequence is TGTGCCAGCAGCTTGAATCAAGTCTATGGCTACACCTTC.

J is TRBJ2-1 and V is TRBV18; a possible D gene is TRBD2 (5 bases). Germline lookup yields CDR1 KGHSH and CDR2 LQKENI. V gave up 5 bases and J gave up 8 bases, with 13 bases separating them. The CDR3 covers 13 residues. The CDR3 DNA follows: TGTGCCAGCTCATCCCAGAACGGGGATGAGCAGTTCTTC. Protein sequence: CASSSQNGDEQFF.

This clone was counted once. The rearrangement joins TRBV4-3 to TRBJ2-1; D possibly corresponds to TRBD1 (5 bases). V was clipped by 3 bases and J by 8 bases, with 11 bases between them. There are 13 residues in the CDR3. Looked up from germline, CDR1 is LGHNA and CDR2 is YSLEER. This CDR3 is CASSQAGWHEQFF. CDR3 in DNA: TGCGCCAGCAGCCAGGCAGGGTGGCATGAGCAGTTCTTC.

The chain uses TRBV25-1 and TRBJ2-2, with D perhaps matching TRBD1 (6 bases). Germline loops: CDR1 MGHDK, CDR2 SYGVNS. CDR3 size: 16 residues. The V and J ends lost 1 base and 3 bases respectively, with 12 bases between them. The CDR3 sequence: CASSEWGPDHTGELFF. CDR3 sequence (DNA): TGTGCCAGCAGTGAATGGGGGCCAGATCACACCGGGGAGCTGTTTTTT.

This clone has a handful of counts. The genes are TRBV4-2 and TRBJ1-1; no definite D call. This CDR3 region has 15 residues. Looked up from germline, CDR1 is LGHNA and CDR2 is YNFKEQ. Trimming stripped 3 bases from V and 1 base from J, with 12 bases between. CDR3 in DNA: TGTGCCAGCAGCCATCTACAGATTTCGAACACTGAAGCTTTCTTT. This encodes CASSHLQISNTEAFF.

Remarks on this clone: A junction end diverges from the germline sequence, so it may reflect a read error. This sequence joins TRBV7-7 and TRBJ1-1, with D unclear. The CDR3 covers 13 residues. Germline V lookup: CDR1 SSHAT, CDR2 FNYEAQ (reference sequence). CDR3 nucleotide sequence: TGTGCTAGCAGTCAATCTTGGGGATCTGAAGCTTTCTTT. It translates to CASSQSWGSEAFF. The full variable domain, rest sourced from reference TRBV7-7 and TRBJ1-1, is GAGVSQSPRYKVTKRGQDVTLRCDPISSHATLYWYQQALGQGPEFLTYFNYEAQPDKSGLPSDRFSAERPEGSISTLTIQRTEQRDSAMYRCASSQSWGSEAFFGQGTRLTVV.

This clone was seen a handful of times. The J gene is TRBJ1-1, the V gene TRBV10-3; 7 bases line up with TRBD1. From germline, CDR1 is ENHRY and CDR2 SYGVKD. The CDR3 consists of 13 residues. J was trimmed by 10 bases and V by 6 bases; bases with no gene match: 11. The DNA of the CDR3 is TGTGCCATCAGCCCTACTCAGGGGGTGGGAGCTTTCTTT. Its protein product is CAISPTQGVGAFF.

The chain couples TRBV4-3 to TRBJ1-1; 11 nucleotides line up with TRBD1. Looked up from germline, CDR1 is LGHNA and CDR2 is YSLEER. V dropped 1 base and J dropped 1; count of bases not matched to a gene: 5. This CDR3 is built from 17 residues. The CDR3 DNA follows: TGCGCCAGCAGCCAAGGGACAGGGGGCATAACGAACACTGAAGCTTTCTTT. Translating gives CASSQGTGGITNTEAFF.

The V gene is TRBV7-2, the J gene TRBJ2-3; the D gene could be TRBD1 or TRBD2 (5 bases each). The CDR3 consists of 15 residues. Germline values: CDR1 SGHTA, CDR2 FQGNSA. The V and J ends lost 4 bases and 2 bases respectively, with 13 bases between them. The CDR3 DNA is TGTGCCAGCAGCTCAGTTGAGGGGATCACAGATACGCAGTATTTT. It encodes CASSSVEGITDTQYF.

CDR3 amino acids: CASSLVTEAGANVLTF. CDR3 DNA: TGTGCCAGTAGCTTAGTTACAGAAGCTGGGGCCAACGTCCTGACTTTC. V usage is TRBV19 and J usage is TRBJ2-6; D is uncertain. The V and J ends lost 6 bases and 2 bases respectively, with 14 bases between them. CDR3 length: 16 amino acids. Germline values: CDR1 LNHDA, CDR2 SQIVND (reference sequence).